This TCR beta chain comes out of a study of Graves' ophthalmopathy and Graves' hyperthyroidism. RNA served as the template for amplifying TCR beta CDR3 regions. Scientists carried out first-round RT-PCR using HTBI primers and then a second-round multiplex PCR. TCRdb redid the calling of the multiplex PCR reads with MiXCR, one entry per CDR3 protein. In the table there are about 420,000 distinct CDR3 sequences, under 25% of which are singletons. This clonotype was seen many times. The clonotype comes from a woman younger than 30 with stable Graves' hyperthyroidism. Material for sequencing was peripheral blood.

CDR3 nucleotides: TGTGCCTGGAGTCGGGGGCGATACGAGCAGTACTTC. It encodes CAWSRGRYEQYF. J is TRBJ2-7 and V is TRBV30, with D perhaps being TRBD1 or TRBD2 (6 bases each). CDR3 length: 12 amino acids. The germline CDR1 and CDR2 sequences are GTSNPN and SVGIG (reference sequence). Trimming removed 2 bases from V and 4 bases from J, with 9 bases in between.